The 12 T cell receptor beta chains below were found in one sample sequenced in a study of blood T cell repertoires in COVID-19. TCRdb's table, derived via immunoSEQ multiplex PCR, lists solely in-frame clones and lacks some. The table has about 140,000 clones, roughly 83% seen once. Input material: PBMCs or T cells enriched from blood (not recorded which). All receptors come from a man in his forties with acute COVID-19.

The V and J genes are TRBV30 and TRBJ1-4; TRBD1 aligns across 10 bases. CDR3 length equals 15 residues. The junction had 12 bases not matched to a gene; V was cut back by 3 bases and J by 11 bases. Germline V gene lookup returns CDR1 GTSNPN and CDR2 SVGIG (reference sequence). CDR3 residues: CAWRNSDRGAGKLFF. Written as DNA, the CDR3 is TGTGCCTGGAGAAACTCGGACAGGGGGGCCGGGAAACTGTTTTTT.

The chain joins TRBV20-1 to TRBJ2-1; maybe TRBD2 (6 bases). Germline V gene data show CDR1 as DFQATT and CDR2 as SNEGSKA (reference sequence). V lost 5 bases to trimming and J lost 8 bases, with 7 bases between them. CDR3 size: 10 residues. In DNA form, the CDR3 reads TGCAGTGCTCGGGAGTATGAGCAGTTCTTC. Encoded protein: CSAREYEQFF.

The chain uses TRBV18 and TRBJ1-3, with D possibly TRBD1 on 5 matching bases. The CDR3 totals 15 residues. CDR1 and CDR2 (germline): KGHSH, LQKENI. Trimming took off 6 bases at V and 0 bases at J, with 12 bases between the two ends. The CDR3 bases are TGTGCCAGCTCCTTTCTAGACAGCTCTGGAAACACCATATATTTT. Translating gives CASSFLDSSGNTIYF.

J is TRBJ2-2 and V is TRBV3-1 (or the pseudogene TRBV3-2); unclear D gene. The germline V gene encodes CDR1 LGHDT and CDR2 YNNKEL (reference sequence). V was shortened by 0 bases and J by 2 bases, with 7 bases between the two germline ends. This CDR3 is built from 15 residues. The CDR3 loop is CASSQDRLNTGELFF. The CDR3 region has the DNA TGTGCCAGCAGCCAAGACAGGCTTAACACCGGGGAGCTGTTTTTT.

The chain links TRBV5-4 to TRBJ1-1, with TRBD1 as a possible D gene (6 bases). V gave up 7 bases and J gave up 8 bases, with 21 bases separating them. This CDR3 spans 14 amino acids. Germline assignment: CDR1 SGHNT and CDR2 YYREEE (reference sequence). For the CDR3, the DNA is TGTGCCAGCCGAACAACTACAGGGTCCGACGAAGCTTTCTTT. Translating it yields CASRTTTGSDEAFF.

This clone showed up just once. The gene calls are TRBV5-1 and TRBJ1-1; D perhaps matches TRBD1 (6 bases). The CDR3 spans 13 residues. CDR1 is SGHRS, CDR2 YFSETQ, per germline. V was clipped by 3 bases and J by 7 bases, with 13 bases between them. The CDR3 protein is CASSWGGRSEAFF. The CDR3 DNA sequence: TGCGCCAGCAGCTGGGGGGGCCGGAGTGAAGCTTTCTTT. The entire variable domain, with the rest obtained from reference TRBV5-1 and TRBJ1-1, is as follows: KAGVTQTPRYLIKTRGQQVTLSCSPISGHRSVSWYQQTPGQGLQFLFEYFSETQRNKGNFPGRFSGRQFSNSRSEMNVSTLELGDSALYLCASSWGGRSEAFFGQGTRLTVV.

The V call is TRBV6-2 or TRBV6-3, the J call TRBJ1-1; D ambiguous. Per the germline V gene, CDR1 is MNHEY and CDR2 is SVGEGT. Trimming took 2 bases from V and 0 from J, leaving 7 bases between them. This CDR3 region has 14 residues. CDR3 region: CASSYAELNTEAFF. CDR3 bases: TGTGCCAGCAGTTACGCAGAACTGAACACTGAAGCTTTCTTT.

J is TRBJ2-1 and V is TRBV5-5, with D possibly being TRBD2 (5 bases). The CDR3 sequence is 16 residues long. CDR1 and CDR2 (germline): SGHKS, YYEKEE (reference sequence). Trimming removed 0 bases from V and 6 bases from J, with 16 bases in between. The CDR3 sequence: CASSLVPGLAGNEQFF. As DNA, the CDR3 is TGTGCCAGCAGCTTGGTCCCAGGACTGGCAGGCAATGAGCAGTTCTTC.

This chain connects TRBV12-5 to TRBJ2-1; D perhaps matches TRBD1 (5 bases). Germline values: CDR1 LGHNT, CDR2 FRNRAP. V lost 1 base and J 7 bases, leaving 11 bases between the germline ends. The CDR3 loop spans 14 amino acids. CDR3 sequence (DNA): TGTGCTAGTGGTTTGGGACAGTCCGAAAATGAGCAGTTCTTC. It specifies CASGLGQSENEQFF.

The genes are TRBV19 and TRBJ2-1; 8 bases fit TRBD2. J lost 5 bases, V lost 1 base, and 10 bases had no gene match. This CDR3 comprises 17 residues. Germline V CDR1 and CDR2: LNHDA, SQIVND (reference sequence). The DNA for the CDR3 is TGTGCCAGTAGTATAGGCCAACTAGCGGAAATTAACAATGAGCAGTTCTTC. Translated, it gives CASSIGQLAEINNEQFF.

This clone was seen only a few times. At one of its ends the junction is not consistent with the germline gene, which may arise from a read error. CDR3 loop: CASSVAGGRENIQYF. As DNA, the CDR3 is TGTGCCAGCAGCGTAGCGGGAGGGCGGGAAAACATTCAGTACTTC. The J gene is TRBJ2-4, the V gene TRBV7-2; 11 positions match TRBD2. The germline CDR1 and CDR2 sequences are SGHTA and FQGNSA. The CDR3 length is 15 residues.

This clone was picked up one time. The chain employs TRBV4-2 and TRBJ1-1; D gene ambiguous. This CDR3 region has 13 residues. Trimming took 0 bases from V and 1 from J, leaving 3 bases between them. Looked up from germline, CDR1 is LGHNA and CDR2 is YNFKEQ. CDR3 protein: CASSQDRNTEAFF. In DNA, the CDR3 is TGTGCCAGCAGCCAAGACAGGAACACTGAAGCTTTCTTT.